The subject of this entry is one T cell receptor beta chain. Its antigen is not known. A second roughly 6 to 11 cycle PCR used barcoded and J-beta primers. TCRdb recomputed calls from the 5' RACE reads with MiXCR, one row per CDR3 protein. The sample has 650,000 to 950,000 distinct CDR3 sequences, roughly 44% seen once. Germline V lookup: CDR1 MNHEY, CDR2 SVGEGT. The CDR3 sequence is 16 residues long. V was trimmed by 7 bases and J by 0 bases, leaving 13 bases between them. Per-sample yields of isolated PBMCs were at least 6.5 million. The sample belongs to a study of blood T cells in healthy people across ages. Study-wide points: The unknown donor CMV status may have confounded expanded clonotype changes.

The sample taken for sequencing was blood. The chain uses TRBV6-2 or TRBV6-3 and TRBJ1-6; D not certain. The sequence was obtained from a man between 60 and 70 years old in good health. CDR3 nucleotide sequence: TGTGCCAGCACCCACAAGTCTAACTCCTATAATTCACCCCTCCACTTT. This sequence encodes CASTHKSNSYNSPLHF.